The next 24 T cell receptor beta chains were all read from a single sample in a study of CD8 T cells in ankylosing spondylitis. TCRdb analysed the 5' RACE reads with MiXCR anew, one entry per CDR3 protein. The table has fewer than 250,000 distinct CDR3 sequences, roughly 24% seen once; the top ten hold 6.6%. Sequences were obtained from blood, either unsorted or a sorted T cell fraction (not recorded which). The receptors derive from a male donor with ankylosing spondylitis or in good health (not recorded which).

The chain employs TRBV6-5 and TRBJ2-5; 7 positions match TRBD2. Germline trimming cut 6 bases from V and 2 bases from J; bases unmatched to any gene: 6. CDR3 length: 14 amino acids. CDR1 is MNHEY, CDR2 SVGAGI, per germline. CDR3 sequence: CASRYGGGQETQYF. The CDR3 DNA sequence: TGTGCCAGCAGATATGGGGGGGGTCAAGAGACCCAGTACTTC.

This clonotype was found many times. The genes are TRBV24-1 and TRBJ2-3; D not certain. From germline, CDR1 is KGHDR and CDR2 SFDVKD. The CDR3 sequence is 14 residues long. V shed 3 bases and J shed 1 base, with 7 bases lying between them. The CDR3 protein is CATSDSARTDTQYF. CDR3 nucleotide sequence: TGTGCCACCAGTGATAGCGCTCGCACAGATACGCAGTATTTT.

This sequence joins TRBV5-1 and TRBJ2-7, with 9 bases that match TRBD1. V was clipped by 4 bases and J by 2 bases; unmatched bases: 7. Germline V lookup: CDR1 SGHRS, CDR2 YFSETQ. The CDR3 is 15 residues long. The CDR3 bases are TGCGCCAGCAGCGACGGACAGGGGACCCCCTACGAGCAGTACTTC. Encoded protein: CASSDGQGTPYEQYF.

This chain links TRBV6-5 with TRBJ1-1; no clear D gene. CDR1 MNHEY and CDR2 SVGAGI come from the germline V gene. Trimming shortened V by 1 base and J by 2 bases, and 11 bases separated the two germline ends. The CDR3 extends over 15 amino acids. CDR3 coding DNA: TGTGCCAGCAGTTACTTAATAACAGCTAACACTGAAGCTTTCTTT. It yields the protein CASSYLITANTEAFF.

The rearrangement uses TRBV20-1 and TRBJ2-2; 8 bases are a match to TRBD2. Unmatched junction bases numbered 9, after V lost 6 bases and J lost 3 bases. This CDR3 spans 15 amino acids. CDR1 is DFQATT, CDR2 SNEGSKA, per germline (reference sequence). DNA for the CDR3: TGCAGTGCCTCCCGGGGGGGAGGTCACACCGGGGAGCTGTTTTTT. Amino acid sequence: CSASRGGGHTGELFF.

This clonotype has at least ten counts. V usage is TRBV2 and J usage is TRBJ1-6, with 7 positions matching TRBD1. Germline CDR1 and CDR2: SNHLY and FYNNEI. V gave up 4 bases and J gave up 9 bases; unmatched junction bases: 6. The CDR3 totals 14 residues. The CDR3 spells CASSAGTEVSPLHF. As DNA, the CDR3 is TGTGCCAGCAGTGCCGGGACAGAGGTTTCACCCCTCCACTTT. Using reference TRBV2 and TRBJ1-6 for the parts outside the CDR3, the full variable domain is EPEVTQTPSHQVTQMGQEVILRCVPISNHLYFYWYRQILGQKVEFLVSFYNNEISEKSEIFDDQFSVERPDGSNFTLKIRSTKLEDSAMYFCASSAGTEVSPLHFGNGTRLTVT.

This sequence joins TRBV6-2 or TRBV6-3 and TRBJ2-1, with D tentatively TRBD1 (5 bases). Trimming shortened V by 4 bases and J by 7 bases, and 8 bases separated the two germline ends. The CDR3 extends over 12 amino acids. CDR1 is MNHEY and CDR2 is SVGEGT in the germline V gene. For the CDR3, the DNA is TGTGCCAGCAGTTCCAGGGCGAATGAGCAGTTCTTC. Its protein is CASSSRANEQFF.

In the case of this clonotype: This may stem from a read error, because a much larger clone lies one nucleotide away. The chain joins TRBV7-2 to TRBJ1-1; D remains ambiguous. Germline CDR1 reads SGHTA; CDR2 reads FQGNSA. The CDR3 length is 15 residues. The CDR3 nucleotides read TGTGCCAGCACCCTTAGGCCGGGTGCTAACACTGTAGCTTTCTTT. This codes for CASTLRPGANTVAFF.

V usage is TRBV18 and J usage is TRBJ1-1; D possibly corresponds to TRBD1 (5 bases). This CDR3 is built from 15 residues. CDR1 is KGHSH, CDR2 LQKENI, per germline. The V and J ends lost 3 bases and 5 bases respectively, with 16 bases between them. The chain's CDR3 is CASSPRPSRGTEAFF. CDR3 coding DNA: TGTGCCAGCTCACCTCGACCGTCTCGGGGGACTGAAGCTTTCTTT.

There are a few counts of this clonotype. The V and J genes are TRBV10-3 and TRBJ2-3; 9 bases are a match to TRBD2. V lost 2 bases and J lost 1; bases outside the gene matches: 7. The CDR3 totals 17 residues. The V gene's germline CDR1 is ENHRY and CDR2 SYGVKD. CDR3 DNA: TGTGCCATCAGTGAGCTCGGCGGGAGGGGCGGCACAGATACGCAGTATTTT. This translates into CAISELGGRGGTDTQYF.

The V call is TRBV29-1, the J call TRBJ2-5; D unclear. Trimming removed 3 bases at V and 5 bases at J, with 7 bases between. The CDR3 is 11 residues long. Germline loops: CDR1 SQVTM, CDR2 ANQGSEA. In DNA, the CDR3 is TGCAGCGTTGATCGGTTCGAGACCCAGTACTTC. It yields the protein CSVDRFETQYF.

This chain connects TRBV12-3 or TRBV12-4 to TRBJ2-3, with a possible D match to TRBD1 (5 bases). The CDR3 is 14 amino acids. V was shortened by 1 base and J by 7 bases, with 12 bases between the two germline ends. The CDR3 sequence: CASSLGGPGHTQYF. The DNA of the CDR3 is TGTGCCAGCAGTTTAGGGGGCCCGGGCCATACGCAGTATTTT.

The rearrangement links TRBV4-2 to TRBJ2-1; tentatively, D is TRBD1 or TRBD2 (5 bases each). V dropped 1 base and J dropped 7 bases, with 20 bases sitting between them. This CDR3 comprises 17 residues. Germline-derived CDR1 and CDR2 are LGHNA and YNFKEQ. CDR3 sequence reads: CASSQVVLAGEGNEQFF. DNA for the CDR3: TGTGCCAGCAGCCAAGTAGTGCTAGCCGGAGAGGGGAATGAGCAGTTCTTC.

This clonotype was found a few times. The V and J genes are TRBV29-1 and TRBJ2-5, with a possible D match to TRBD2 (5 bases). The CDR3 loop spans 14 amino acids. The V gene's germline CDR1 is SQVTM and CDR2 ANQGSEA. V was pared by 7 bases and J by 4 bases, with 19 bases between. CDR3 sequence reads: CSASVLPGVETQYF. CDR3 coding DNA: TGCAGCGCCTCGGTCCTCCCCGGGGTAGAGACCCAGTACTTC. Supplemented by reference TRBV29-1 and TRBJ2-5, the full variable domain reads SAVISQKPSRDICQRGTSLTIQCQVDSQVTMMFWYRQQPGQSLTLIATANQGSEATYESGFVIDKFPISRPNLTFSTLTVSNMSPEDSSIYLCSASVLPGVETQYFGPGTRLLVL.

CDR3 protein: CASRGSGMGETQYF. CDR3 coding DNA: TGTGCCAGCAGGGGGAGCGGGATGGGAGAGACCCAGTACTTC. The chain employs TRBV11-2 and TRBJ2-5, with TRBD2 matching 7 bases. The CDR3 runs to 14 residues. From germline, CDR1 is SGHAT and CDR2 FQNNGV. Losses at the gene ends were 6 bases for V and 4 bases for J; bases not matched to a gene: 8.

This clonotype was seen ten or more times. The chain combines TRBV5-1 with TRBJ2-1; no clear D. With 0 bases removed from V and 5 bases from J, the gap between germline ends came to 9 bases. This CDR3 contains 14 residues. Per germline, CDR1 SGHRS and CDR2 YFSETQ. CDR3 DNA sequence: TGCGCCAGCAGCTTGGAGGTTCTGAACAATGAGCAGTTCTTC. Protein product: CASSLEVLNNEQFF.

The table lists this clonotype with a few counts. The chain is built from TRBV3-1 and TRBJ2-3, with a possible D match to TRBD2 (5 bases). CDR1 is LGHDT, CDR2 YNNKEL, per germline (reference sequence). The CDR3 covers 14 residues. V lost 2 bases, J lost 2 bases, and 8 bases lay in between. The CDR3 loop is CASSQISATDTQYF. The CDR3 DNA is TGTGCCAGCAGCCAAATTAGCGCCACAGATACGCAGTATTTT.

V usage is TRBV21-1 and J usage is TRBJ2-5; the table's D call, TRBD1, was not checked against the DNA. TRBV21-1 is a pseudogene locus. The CDR3 is made up of 18 amino acids. The CDR3 region is CASRIRTGDEVRGETQYF. In nucleotides, the CDR3 is TGTGCCAGCAGAATTCGGACAGGGGATGAGGTCCGCGGAGAGACCCAGTACTTC.

This chain links TRBV12-3 or TRBV12-4 with TRBJ2-2, with a weak D call TRBD2 (5 bases). Trimming stripped 1 base from V and 0 bases from J, with 9 bases between. CDR3 size: 16 residues. In nucleotides, the CDR3 is TGTGCCAGCAGTTTAGTCGGGGTATCGAACACCGGGGAGCTGTTTTTT. This gives the protein CASSLVGVSNTGELFF.

This clonotype was seen many times. The V call is TRBV29-1, the J call TRBJ1-4; D call uncertain. CDR1 SQVTM and CDR2 ANQGSEA come from the germline V gene. V was shortened by 7 bases and J by 0 bases, with 9 bases between the two germline ends. CDR3 length equals 13 residues. CDR3 DNA sequence: TGCAGCGGTACCGGGACAACTAATGAAAAACTGTTTTTT. Translating it yields CSGTGTTNEKLFF.

This clonotype occurred many times. The chain combines TRBV4-1 with TRBJ2-7; D uncertain. The V gene lost 1 base and the J gene lost 3 bases, with 13 bases spanning the gap. This CDR3 is built from 15 residues. Germline V gives CDR1 MGHRA, CDR2 YSYEKL. In nucleotides, the CDR3 is TGCGCCAGCAGCCAAGTCCCGACTGTAAACTACGAGCAGTACTTC. Protein product: CASSQVPTVNYEQYF.

The rearrangement joins TRBV9 to TRBJ2-5; perhaps TRBD2 as D (6 bases). V gave up 2 bases and J gave up 2 bases, with 13 bases separating them. The CDR3 totals 15 residues. The germline V gene has CDR1 SGDLS and CDR2 YYNGEE. DNA of the CDR3: TGTGCCAGCAGCGTCCTTGGGACTCTTCAAGAGACCCAGTACTTC. Amino acid sequence: CASSVLGTLQETQYF. Using reference TRBV9 and TRBJ2-5 for the parts outside the CDR3, the full variable domain is DSGVTQTPKHLITATGQRVTLRCSPRSGDLSVYWYQQSLDQGLQFLIQYYNGEERAKGNILERFSAQQFPDLHSELNLSSLELGDSALYFCASSVLGTLQETQYFGPGTRLLVL.

V gene TRBV20-1 combines with J gene TRBJ1-1, with unresolved D. Germline V CDR1 and CDR2: DFQATT, SNEGSKA (reference sequence). V was cut by 2 bases and J by 10 bases, with 8 bases left in between. This CDR3 is 10 amino acids long. The CDR3 protein is CSARLMGAFF. In nucleotides, the CDR3 is TGCAGTGCTAGATTAATGGGAGCTTTCTTT.

This chain uses TRBV10-3 with TRBJ2-2; tentative D call: TRBD1 (5 bases). Deletions cut 4 bases from V and 6 bases from J, with 9 bases between. CDR1 is ENHRY and CDR2 is SYGVKD in the germline V gene. The CDR3 consists of 13 residues. CDR3 nucleotides: TGTGCCATCAGTGGAATGGGGCCCGGGGAGCTGTTTTTT. This encodes CAISGMGPGELFF.